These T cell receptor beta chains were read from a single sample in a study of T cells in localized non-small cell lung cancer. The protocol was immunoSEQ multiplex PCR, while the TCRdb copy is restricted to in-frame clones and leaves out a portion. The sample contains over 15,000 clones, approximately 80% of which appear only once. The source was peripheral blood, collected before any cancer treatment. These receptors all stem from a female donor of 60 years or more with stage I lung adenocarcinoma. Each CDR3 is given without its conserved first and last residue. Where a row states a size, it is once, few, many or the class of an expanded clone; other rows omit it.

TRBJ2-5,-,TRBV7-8,ASSLTGQVTETQY
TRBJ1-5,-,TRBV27,ASSLGWSNQPQH
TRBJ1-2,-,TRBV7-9,ASSLGTGGDYGYT
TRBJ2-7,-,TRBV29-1,SVGTSYEQY
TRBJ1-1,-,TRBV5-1,ASSPRDSPRAEAF
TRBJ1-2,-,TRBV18,ASSSTGGIRNGYT
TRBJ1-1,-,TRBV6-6,ASSYRRGGNTEAF
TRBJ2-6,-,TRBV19,ASSMYPVVSGANVLT
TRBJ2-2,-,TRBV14,ASSQQDTGELF
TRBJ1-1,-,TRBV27,ASSFRGHNTEDF
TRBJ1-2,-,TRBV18,ASSPEVLWLSYGYT
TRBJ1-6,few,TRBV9,ASSSRLSPLH
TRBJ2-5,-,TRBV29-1,SVEKNQETQY
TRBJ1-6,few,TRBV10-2,ASGKDSPLH
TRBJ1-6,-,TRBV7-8,ASSLSAVVSPLH
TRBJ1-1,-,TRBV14,ASSQQSIGAGTEAF
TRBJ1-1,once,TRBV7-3,ASSLSGQGPGGRAF
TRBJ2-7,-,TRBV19,ASMGTGQSYEQY
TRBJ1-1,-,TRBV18,ASSPDSQTEAF
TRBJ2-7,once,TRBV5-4,ASSLRTGGHEQY
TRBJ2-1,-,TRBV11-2,ASSIRDRNNEQF
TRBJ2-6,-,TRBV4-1,ASRDRAHSGANVLT
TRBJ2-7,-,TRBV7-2,ASSLGQEYEQY
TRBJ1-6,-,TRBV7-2,ASSVSSYNSPLH
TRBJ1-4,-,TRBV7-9,ASSFATDNEKLF
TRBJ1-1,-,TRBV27,ASSSFQGGGEAF
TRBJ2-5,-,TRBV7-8,ASSLELAGETQY
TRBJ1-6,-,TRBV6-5,ASSLMYNSPLH
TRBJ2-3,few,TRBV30,AWSRGFDTDTQY
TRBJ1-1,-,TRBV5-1,ASTGSGVEAF
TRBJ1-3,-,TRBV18,ASSPEGTGSGNTIY
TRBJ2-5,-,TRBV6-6,ASSWAEETQY
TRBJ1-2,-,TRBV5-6,ASSLAENYGYT
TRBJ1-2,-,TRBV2,ASSERGQSTPGYT
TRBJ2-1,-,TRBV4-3,ASSSDPANSYNEQF
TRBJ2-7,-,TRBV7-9,ASSLSRAYGKQY
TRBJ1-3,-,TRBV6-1,ASRSGNTIY
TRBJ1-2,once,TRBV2,ASAWDPDNYGYT
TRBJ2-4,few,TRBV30,AWSRRGVAKNIQY
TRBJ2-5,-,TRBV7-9,ASSLYETKETQY
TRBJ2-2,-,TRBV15,ATSRSRTGPTGELF